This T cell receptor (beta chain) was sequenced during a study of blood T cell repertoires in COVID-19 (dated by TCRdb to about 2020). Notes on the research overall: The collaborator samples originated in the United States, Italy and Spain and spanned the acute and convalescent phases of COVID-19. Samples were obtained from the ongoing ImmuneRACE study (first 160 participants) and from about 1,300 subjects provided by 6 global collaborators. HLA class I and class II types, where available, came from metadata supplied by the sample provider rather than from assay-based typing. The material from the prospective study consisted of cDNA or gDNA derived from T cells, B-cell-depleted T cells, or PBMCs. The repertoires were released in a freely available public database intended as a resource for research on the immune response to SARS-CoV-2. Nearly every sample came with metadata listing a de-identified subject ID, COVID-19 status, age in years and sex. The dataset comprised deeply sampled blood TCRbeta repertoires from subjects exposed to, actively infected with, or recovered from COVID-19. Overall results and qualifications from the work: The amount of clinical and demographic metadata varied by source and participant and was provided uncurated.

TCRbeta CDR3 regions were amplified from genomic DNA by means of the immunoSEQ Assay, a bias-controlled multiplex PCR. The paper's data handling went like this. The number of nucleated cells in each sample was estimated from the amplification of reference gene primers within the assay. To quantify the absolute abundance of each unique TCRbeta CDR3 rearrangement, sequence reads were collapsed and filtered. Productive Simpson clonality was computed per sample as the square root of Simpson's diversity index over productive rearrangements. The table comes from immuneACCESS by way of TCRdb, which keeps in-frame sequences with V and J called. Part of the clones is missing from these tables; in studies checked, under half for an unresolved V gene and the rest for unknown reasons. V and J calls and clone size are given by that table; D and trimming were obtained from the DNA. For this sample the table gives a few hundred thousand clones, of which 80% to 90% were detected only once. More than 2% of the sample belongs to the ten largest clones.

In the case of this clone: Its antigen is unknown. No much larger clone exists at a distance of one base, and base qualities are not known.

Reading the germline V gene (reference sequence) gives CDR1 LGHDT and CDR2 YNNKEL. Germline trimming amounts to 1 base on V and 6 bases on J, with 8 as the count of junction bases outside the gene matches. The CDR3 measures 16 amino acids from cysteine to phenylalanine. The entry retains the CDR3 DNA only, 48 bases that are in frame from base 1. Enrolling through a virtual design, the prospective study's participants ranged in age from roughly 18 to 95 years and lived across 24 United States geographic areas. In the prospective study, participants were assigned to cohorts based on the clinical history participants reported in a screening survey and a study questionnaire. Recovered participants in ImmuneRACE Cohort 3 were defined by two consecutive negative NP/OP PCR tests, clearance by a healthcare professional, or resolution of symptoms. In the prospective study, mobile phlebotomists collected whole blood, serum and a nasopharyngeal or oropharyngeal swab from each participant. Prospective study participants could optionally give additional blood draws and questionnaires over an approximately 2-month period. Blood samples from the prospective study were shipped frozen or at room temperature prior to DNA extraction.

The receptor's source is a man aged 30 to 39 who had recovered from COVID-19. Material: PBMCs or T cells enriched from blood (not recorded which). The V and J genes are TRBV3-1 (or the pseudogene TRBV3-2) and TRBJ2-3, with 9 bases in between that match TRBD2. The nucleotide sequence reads TGTGCCAGCAGCCAAGGATGGACTAGCGATTCGGATACGCAGTATTTT. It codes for CASSQGWTSDSDTQYF.